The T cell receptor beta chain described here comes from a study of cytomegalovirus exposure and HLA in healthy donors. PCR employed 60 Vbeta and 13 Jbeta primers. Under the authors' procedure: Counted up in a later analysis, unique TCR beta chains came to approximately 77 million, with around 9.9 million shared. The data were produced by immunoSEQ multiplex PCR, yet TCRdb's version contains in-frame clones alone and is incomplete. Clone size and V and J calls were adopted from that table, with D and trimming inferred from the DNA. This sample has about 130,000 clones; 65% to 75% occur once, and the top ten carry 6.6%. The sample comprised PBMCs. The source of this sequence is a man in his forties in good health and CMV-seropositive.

The CDR3 loop reads CAWSVRGNYGYTF. The DNA of the CDR3 is TGTGCCTGGAGTGTTAGGGGGAACTATGGCTACACCTTC. The chain recombines TRBV30 with TRBJ1-2, with a tentative D call TRBD1 (6 bases). Germline V gene sequence: CDR1 GTSNPN, CDR2 SVGIG (reference sequence). The CDR3 runs 13 residues. The germline V and J ends were trimmed by 0 bases and 2 bases, with 7 bases remaining between them.